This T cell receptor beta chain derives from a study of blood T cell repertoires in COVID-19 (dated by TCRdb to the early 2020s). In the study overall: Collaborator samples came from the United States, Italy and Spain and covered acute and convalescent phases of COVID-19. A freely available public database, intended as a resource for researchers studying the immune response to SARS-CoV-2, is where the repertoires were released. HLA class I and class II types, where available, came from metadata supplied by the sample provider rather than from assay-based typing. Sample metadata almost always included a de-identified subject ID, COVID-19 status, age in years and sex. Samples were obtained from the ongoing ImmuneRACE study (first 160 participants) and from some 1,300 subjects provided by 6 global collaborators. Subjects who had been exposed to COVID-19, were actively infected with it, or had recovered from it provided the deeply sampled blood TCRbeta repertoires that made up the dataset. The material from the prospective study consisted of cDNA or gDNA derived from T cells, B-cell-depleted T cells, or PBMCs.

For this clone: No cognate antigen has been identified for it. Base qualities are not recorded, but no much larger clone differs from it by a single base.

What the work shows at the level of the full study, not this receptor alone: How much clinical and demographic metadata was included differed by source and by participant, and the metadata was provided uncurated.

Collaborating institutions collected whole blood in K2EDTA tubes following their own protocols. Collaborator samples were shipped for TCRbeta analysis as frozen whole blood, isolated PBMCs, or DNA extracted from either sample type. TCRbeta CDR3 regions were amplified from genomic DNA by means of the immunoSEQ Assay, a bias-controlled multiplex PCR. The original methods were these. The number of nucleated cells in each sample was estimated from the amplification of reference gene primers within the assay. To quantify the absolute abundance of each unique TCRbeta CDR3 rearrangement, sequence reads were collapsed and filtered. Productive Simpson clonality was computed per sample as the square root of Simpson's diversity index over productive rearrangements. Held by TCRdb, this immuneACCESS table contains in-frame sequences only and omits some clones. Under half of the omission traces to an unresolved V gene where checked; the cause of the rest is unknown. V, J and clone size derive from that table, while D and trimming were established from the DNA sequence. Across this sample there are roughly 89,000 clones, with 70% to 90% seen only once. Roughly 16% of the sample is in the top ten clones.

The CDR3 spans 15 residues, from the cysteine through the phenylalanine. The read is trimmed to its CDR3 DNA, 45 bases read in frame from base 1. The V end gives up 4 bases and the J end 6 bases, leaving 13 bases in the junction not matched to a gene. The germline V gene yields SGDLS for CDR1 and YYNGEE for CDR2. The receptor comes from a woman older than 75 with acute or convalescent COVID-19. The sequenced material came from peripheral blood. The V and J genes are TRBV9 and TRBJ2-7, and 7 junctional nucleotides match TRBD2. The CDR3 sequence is CASSPSLGRVGEQYF. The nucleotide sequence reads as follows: TGTGCCAGCAGCCCCTCCCTGGGGAGGGTGGGCGAGCAGTACTTC.